These 10 T cell receptor beta chains were all obtained from the same sample, sequenced in a study of T cells in Graves' hyperthyroidism and ophthalmopathy. TCR beta CDR3 region amplification was performed from RNA transcripts. The primer set for the first-round RT-PCR of the TCR CDR3 was HTBI. In TCRdb, the multiplex PCR reads were re-called with MiXCR into one record per CDR3 protein. The sample yields hundreds of thousands of distinct CDR3 sequences, 13% to 15% seen once. The sample was blood. These receptors all come from a woman in her late teens or twenties with Graves' hyperthyroidism.

V is TRBV5-1 and J is TRBJ2-5, with 8 bases matching TRBD2. The V and J ends lost 0 bases and 5 bases, in that order; junction bases with no gene match: 12. The CDR3 contains 17 residues. Germline V gene lookup returns CDR1 SGHRS and CDR2 YFSETQ. DNA of the CDR3: TGCGCCAGCAGCTTGGCCACCTTGACGGGAGGGCCGGAGACCCAGTACTTC. It encodes CASSLATLTGGPETQYF.

This clonotype was observed at least ten times. The CDR3: CASSVEGRHLEQYF. The CDR3 DNA reads TGTGCCAGCAGCGTAGAAGGCAGGCACCTCGAGCAGTACTTC. V gene TRBV9 combines with J gene TRBJ2-7; D call uncertain. The germline gives CDR1 SGDLS, CDR2 YYNGEE. Trimming pared 0 bases from V and 6 bases from J, leaving 13 bases between. The CDR3 has 14 amino acids.

V gene TRBV25-1 combines with J gene TRBJ2-1; no clear D gene. In germline, CDR1 is MGHDK, CDR2 SYGVNS. With 6 bases removed from V and 0 bases from J, the gap between germline ends came to 15 bases. This CDR3 has 16 residues. CDR3 sequence: CASRASSLHSYNEQFF. As DNA, the CDR3 is TGTGCCAGCAGGGCTAGTAGTTTACACTCCTACAATGAGCAGTTCTTC.

The J gene is TRBJ1-2, the V gene TRBV5-4; D remains ambiguous. Germline lookup yields CDR1 SGHNT and CDR2 YYREEE (reference sequence). The CDR3 runs to 12 residues. The V end was cut by 4 bases, the J end by 8 bases, with 12 bases between. CDR3 protein: CASSPGWLGYTF. CDR3 in DNA: TGTGCCAGCAGCCCCGGGTGGTTAGGCTACACCTTC. Filled out from reference TRBV5-4 and TRBJ1-2, the complete variable domain reads ETGVTQSPTHLIKTRGQQVTLRCSSQSGHNTVSWYQQALGQGPQFIFQYYREEENGRGNFPPRFSGLQFPNYSSELNVNALELDDSALYLCASSPGWLGYTFGSGTRLTVV.

The chain employs TRBV10-3 and TRBJ2-7, with D maybe TRBD1 (6 bases). This CDR3 contains 16 residues. Trimming pared 2 bases from V and 2 bases from J, leaving 16 bases between. Germline assignment: CDR1 ENHRY and CDR2 SYGVKD. CDR3 sequence (DNA): TGTGCCATCAGTGAGAATAGAGGACAGAAGGCCTACGAGCAGTACTTC. Protein: CAISENRGQKAYEQYF.

This clonotype was recorded a few times. This chain links TRBV7-3 with TRBJ2-1; 7 bases match TRBD1. The CDR3 length is 15 residues. The ends lost 5 bases at V and 7 bases at J; junction bases unmatched: 11. Germline lookup yields CDR1 SGHTA and CDR2 FQGTGA. CDR3 DNA: TGTGCCAGCAGCGTTCGTTGGGGGACAGATAATGAGCAGTTCTTC. Its translation is CASSVRWGTDNEQFF.

V gene TRBV19 combines with J gene TRBJ2-5, with 9 bases that match TRBD2. CDR1 LNHDA and CDR2 SQIVND come from the germline V gene (reference sequence). This CDR3 has 15 amino acids. With V trimmed by 5 bases and J by 5 bases, 9 bases remained unmatched. The CDR3 DNA reads TGTGCCAGTAGTTCCGGGACTAGCAGTGTTGAGACCCAGTACTTC. Protein sequence: CASSSGTSSVETQYF.

The genes are TRBV29-1 and TRBJ2-5, with D unresolved. V dropped 7 bases and J dropped 1 base, with 10 bases sitting between them. Germline values: CDR1 SQVTM, CDR2 ANQGSEA. The CDR3 has 12 residues. CDR3 amino acids: CSDNAFQETQYF. The CDR3 DNA sequence: TGCAGCGATAACGCATTCCAAGAGACCCAGTACTTC.

The genes are TRBV18 and TRBJ2-1, with D possibly matching TRBD2 (6 bases). Trimming cost V 0 bases and J 6 bases, with 12 bases left between them. The CDR3 loop spans 15 amino acids. Germline V lookup: CDR1 KGHSH, CDR2 LQKENI. CDR3 nucleotide sequence: TGTGCCAGCTCACCACCGGGGACTTTGGGCAATGAGCAGTTCTTC. Translated, it gives CASSPPGTLGNEQFF.

This chain links TRBV28 with TRBJ1-5, with D perhaps matching TRBD1 (6 bases). CDR1 is MDHEN and CDR2 is SYDVKM in the germline V gene. With 7 bases removed from V and 4 bases from J, the gap between germline ends came to 17 bases. The length of the CDR3 is 15 residues. This CDR3 is CASIPRGGWNQPQHF. CDR3 coding DNA: TGTGCCAGCATCCCCCGGGGGGGCTGGAATCAGCCCCAGCATTTT.